This paragraph reports one T cell receptor (beta chain). This clone came up once. Its antigen remains undetermined. Base qualities are missing; no much larger clone stands one base away. This specimen comes from a study of memory B cells and T cells in multiple sclerosis (dated by TCRdb to the late 2010s). Regarding the study in general: The study compared TCR beta repertoires of autoproliferating peripheral T cells with brain lesion-infiltrating T cells in multiple sclerosis patients. TCR sequencing involved a couple of multiple sclerosis patients from whom brain lesions at autopsy or brain-infiltrating cells from biopsy were available.

Measured from the cysteine to the phenylalanine, the CDR3 is 17 residues long. Just CDR3 DNA is preserved here, 51 bases in frame from base 1. After removal of 5 bases from V and 5 bases from J, the junction retains 14 bases not matched to a gene. The germline V gene gives CDR1 as SGHVS and CDR2 as FNYEAQ. After CFSE-labeled PBMCs were cultured without any stimulus, the autoproliferating (CFSEdim) and non-proliferating (CFSEhi) T cell fractions were each sequenced on their own. A total of 40 million to 60 million CFSE-labeled PBMCs were cultured for under 9 days without stimulus, and replicate wells were then pooled. PBMCs were labeled with roughly 0.5 uM CFSE and cultured in serum-free AIM-V medium without exogenous stimuli. PBMCs were isolated by Ficoll density gradient centrifugation and cryopreserved before use. Using a FACSAria III, live 7-AAD-negative cells were sorted, then washed with PBS and stored frozen at -80 degrees C as dry pellets.

Beyond this particular receptor, the publication reports: Because clone-set sizes varied across compartments, the counts of shared clonotypes were affected, making normalization necessary.

TCRbeta CDR3 regions were amplified from extracted genomic DNA using the immunoSEQ Platform. The immunoSEQ assay used multiplex PCR together with high-throughput sequencing and a bioinformatics pipeline from the vendor. Per the authors' processing: Non-productive sequences and CDR3s shorter than 4 amino acids were removed, and clonotype frequencies were recalculated per sample. Shared clonotypes were identified in immunoSEQ Analyzer 2.0 as identical CDR3 amino acid, V gene and J gene sequences. To normalize repertoire overlap, the number of shared clonotypes was divided by the product of the two clone-set sizes and multiplied by 1000 to give arbitrary units. TCRdb holds this immuneACCESS table with in-frame rearrangements only. Some clones are missing; in checked studies, unresolved V genes explain under half, and the rest has no known cause. V, J and clone size reflect that table, while D and trimming were determined from the DNA. Here the sample has under 50,000 clones; roughly four fifths occur a single time. The ten largest clones capture roughly 1.1% of the sample.

Sequencing was performed on PBMCs from blood kept in culture. The chain is encoded by TRBV7-6 joined to TRBJ1-2; TRBD1 aligns with 10 central bases. The TCR was taken from a human donor with multiple sclerosis. The sequenced DNA: TGTGCCAGCAGCCTCACTGTCGGGGACAGGGGCCCTTATGGCTACACCTTC. It codes for CASSLTVGDRGPYGYTF.